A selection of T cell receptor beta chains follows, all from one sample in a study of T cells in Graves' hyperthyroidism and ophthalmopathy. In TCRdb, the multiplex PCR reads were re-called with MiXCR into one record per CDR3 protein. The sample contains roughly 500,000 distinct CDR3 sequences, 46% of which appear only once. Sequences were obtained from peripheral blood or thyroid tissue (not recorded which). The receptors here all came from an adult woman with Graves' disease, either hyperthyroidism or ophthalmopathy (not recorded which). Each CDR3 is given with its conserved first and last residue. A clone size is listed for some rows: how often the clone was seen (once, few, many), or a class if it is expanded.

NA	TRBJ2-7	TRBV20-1	CSAEPAGTSGSYEQYF
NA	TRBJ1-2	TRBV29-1	CSGGGRGGYTF
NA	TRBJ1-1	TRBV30	CAWSGRARISEAFF
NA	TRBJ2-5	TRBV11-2	CASNYRFQETQYF
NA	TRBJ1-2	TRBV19	CASSMQGVGYTF
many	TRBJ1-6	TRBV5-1	CASSLRSQGRDSPLHF
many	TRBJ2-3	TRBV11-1	CASSLNHNPTDTQYF
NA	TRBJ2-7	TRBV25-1	CASSARQRSSHEQYF
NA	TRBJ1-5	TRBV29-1	CSVLDQSNQPQHF
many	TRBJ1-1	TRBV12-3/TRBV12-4	CASSRTLRTEAFF
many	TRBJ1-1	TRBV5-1	CASSYEWGVTTEAFF
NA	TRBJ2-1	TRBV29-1	CSVDTGVLAGDTNEQFF
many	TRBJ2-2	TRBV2	CASSDTGPGELFF
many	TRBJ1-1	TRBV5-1	CASSLVLSGTDTEAFF
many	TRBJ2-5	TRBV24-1	CATSEGFETQYF
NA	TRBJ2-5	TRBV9	CASSGSGGMGETQYF
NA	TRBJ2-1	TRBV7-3	CASSLNQGPRSSYNEQFF
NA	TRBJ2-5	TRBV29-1	CSVVIIGARKFVIETQYF
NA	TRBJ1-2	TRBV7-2	CASSFTRGYTF
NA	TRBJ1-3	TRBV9	CASSPRVWDTGNTIYF
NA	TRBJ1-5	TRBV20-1	CSARDLNKHF
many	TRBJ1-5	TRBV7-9	CASSSWTGGRDQPQHF
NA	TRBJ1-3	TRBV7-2	CASSLWDNQPIYF
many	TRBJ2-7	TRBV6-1	CASSLSTGTALYEQYF
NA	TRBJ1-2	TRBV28	CASSLVTAYGYTF
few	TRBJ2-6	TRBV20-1	CSAPLQGANVLTF
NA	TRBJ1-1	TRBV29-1	CSVAGGALKTEAFF
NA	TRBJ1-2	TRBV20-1	CSARAGTHGYTF
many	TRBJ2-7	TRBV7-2	CASSLAGLANNYEQYF
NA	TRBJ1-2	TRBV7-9	CASSPSDRDDRSYTF
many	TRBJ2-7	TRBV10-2	CASSPWVRGYYEQYF
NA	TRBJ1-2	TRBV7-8	CASSLEPWGGGYTF
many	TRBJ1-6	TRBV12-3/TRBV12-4	CASSKRSDSPLHF
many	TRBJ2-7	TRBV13	CASSPTGLGEDEQYF
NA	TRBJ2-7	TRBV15	CATSRGRGQHLYEQYF
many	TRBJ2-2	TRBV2	CAITPSLNTGELFF
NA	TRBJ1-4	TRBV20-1	CSASLWGAREKLFF
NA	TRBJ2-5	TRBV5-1	CASSLSLTSGRLKTQYF